Sequencing of this T cell receptor (beta chain) was carried out in a study of cytomegalovirus exposure and HLA in healthy donors. Primers included in the PCR were 60 Vbeta and 13 Jbeta primers. Profiled with immunoSEQ multiplex PCR; TCRdb holds only in-frame clones, not every one. Of under 200,000 clones in the sample, 85% were seen once. Trimming pared 1 base from V and 3 bases from J, leaving 11 bases between. The length of the CDR3 is 15 residues. Germline V gives CDR1 LGHNA, CDR2 YSLEER. Sequences were obtained from PBMCs. The TCR originated in a man aged 25-45 years in good health and CMV-seropositive. The chain uses TRBV4-3 and TRBJ2-3, with D possibly matching TRBD1 (6 bases). The CDR3: CASSQVHRETDTQYF. The CDR3 bases are TGCGCCAGCAGCCAAGTCCACAGGGAAACAGATACGCAGTATTTT.